These T cell receptor beta chains were read from a single sample in a study of cytomegalovirus exposure and HLA in healthy donors. The assay was immunoSEQ multiplex PCR, and TCRdb's table has in-frame clones only and misses some. The sample has 100,000 to 150,000 clones; 81% are singletons. Material for sequencing was PBMCs. All receptors derive from a young man in good health and CMV-seronegative. Both conserved end residues are part of each CDR3. The D gene is left open where the match is weak. Clone size is shown for a subset of rows, as once, few, many or a class of expanded clone.

j_gene | len | abundance | d_gene | v_gene | CDR3aa | CDR3nt
TRBJ1-1 | 15 | . | TRBD1 | TRBV14 | CARLHKGTGGTEAFF | TGTGCCAGGCTACATAAGGGGACAGGGGGCACTGAAGCTTTCTTT
TRBJ1-1 | 13 | . | . | TRBV7-6 | CASSLGQGTEAFF | TGTGCCAGCAGCTTAGGGCAGGGCACTGAAGCTTTCTTT
TRBJ2-7 | 15 | . | . | TRBV19 | CASRETGELTYEQYF | TGTGCCAGTAGGGAGACAGGAGAACTAACCTACGAGCAGTACTTC
TRBJ2-5 | 13 | . | . | TRBV7-3 | CASSSRVLETQYF | TGTGCCAGCAGTTCGAGGGTTTTGGAGACCCAGTACTTC
TRBJ1-1 | 14 | few | . | TRBV15 | CATSRAVTGGEAFF | TGTGCCACCAGCAGAGCGGTTACCGGGGGTGAAGCTTTCTTT
TRBJ2-3 | 17 | . | TRBD2 | TRBV6-1 | CASSALPAGGITDTQYF | TGTGCCAGCAGTGCCCTCCCAGCGGGGGGAATCACAGATACGCAGTATTTT
TRBJ1-1 | 14 | few | . | TRBV6-5 | CASTVRLTSGEAFF | TGTGCCAGCACTGTGAGACTGACTTCGGGTGAAGCTTTCTTT
TRBJ2-7 | 16 | once | . | TRBV18 | CASSPNPRGVSYEQYF | TGTGCCAGCTCACCCAACCCCAGGGGCGTCTCCTACGAGCAGTACTTC
TRBJ2-1 | 15 | . | . | TRBV7-9 | CASSLGLSGNNEQFF | TGTGCCAGCAGCTTGGGACTCTCCGGGAACAATGAGCAGTTCTTC
TRBJ1-6 | 14 | . | . | TRBV27 | CASRRRDINSPLHF | TGTGCCAGCAGGCGCCGGGATATTAATTCACCCCTCCACTTT
TRBJ1-1 | 16 | . | . | TRBV6-5 | CASSYGSRGRGTEAFF | TGTGCCAGCAGTTACGGGAGCAGGGGTAGGGGCACTGAGGCTTTCTTT
TRBJ2-3 | 13 | . | . | TRBV4-1 | CASSQDGTDTQYF | TGCGCCAGCAGCCAAGACGGCACAGATACGCAGTATTTT
TRBJ1-2 | 14 | . | TRBD1 | TRBV27 | CASSQPGQGDGYTF | TGTGCCAGCAGTCAACCGGGACAGGGGGACGGCTACACCTTC
TRBJ1-2 | 14 | . | . | TRBV28 | CASSAGTRIEGYTF | TGTGCCAGCAGCGCCGGGACACGGATTGAGGGCTACACCTTC
TRBJ1-1 | 14 | . | TRBD1 | TRBV6-6 | CASSYRTGGTEAFF | TGTGCCAGCAGTTACCGAACAGGGGGCACTGAAGCTTTCTTT
TRBJ2-5 | 16 | . | . | TRBV9 | CASSVVGGGPQETQYF | TGTGCCAGCAGCGTAGTAGGCGGGGGCCCCCAAGAGACCCAGTACTTC
TRBJ2-6 | 17 | . | . | TRBV5-4 | CASSPVGPLSGANVLTF | TGTGCCAGCAGCCCAGTGGGCCCCCTCTCTGGGGCCAACGTCCTGACTTTC
TRBJ1-2 | 15 | . | TRBD1 | TRBV11-2 | CASSLDRGGGYGYTF | TGTGCCAGCAGCTTGGACAGGGGGGGAGGCTATGGCTACACCTTC
TRBJ1-6 | 13 | . | . | TRBV4-3 | CASSQGQQSPLHF | TGCGCCAGCAGCCAAGGACAGCAATCACCCCTCCACTTT
TRBJ2-3 | 15 | . | TRBD1 | TRBV5-1 | CASVTGTGGVDTQYF | TGCGCCAGCGTAACCGGGACAGGGGGTGTAGATACGCAGTATTTT
TRBJ2-5 | 13 | . | . | TRBV5-1 | CASSENRAETQYF | TGCGCCAGCAGTGAAAACAGGGCAGAGACCCAGTACTTC
TRBJ2-5 | 15 | . | TRBD1 | TRBV9 | CASSVAGQLQETQYF | TGTGCCAGCAGCGTAGCGGGACAGCTCCAAGAGACCCAGTACTTC
TRBJ1-2 | 15 | . | TRBD1 | TRBV5-6 | CASSLAPGQAHGYTF | TGCGCCAGCAGCTTGGCCCCGGGACAGGCCCATGGCTACACCTTC
TRBJ2-3 | 15 | . | TRBD1 | TRBV5-1 | CASSSDRVGTDTQYF | TGCGCCAGCAGCTCGGACAGGGTTGGTACAGATACGCAGTATTTT